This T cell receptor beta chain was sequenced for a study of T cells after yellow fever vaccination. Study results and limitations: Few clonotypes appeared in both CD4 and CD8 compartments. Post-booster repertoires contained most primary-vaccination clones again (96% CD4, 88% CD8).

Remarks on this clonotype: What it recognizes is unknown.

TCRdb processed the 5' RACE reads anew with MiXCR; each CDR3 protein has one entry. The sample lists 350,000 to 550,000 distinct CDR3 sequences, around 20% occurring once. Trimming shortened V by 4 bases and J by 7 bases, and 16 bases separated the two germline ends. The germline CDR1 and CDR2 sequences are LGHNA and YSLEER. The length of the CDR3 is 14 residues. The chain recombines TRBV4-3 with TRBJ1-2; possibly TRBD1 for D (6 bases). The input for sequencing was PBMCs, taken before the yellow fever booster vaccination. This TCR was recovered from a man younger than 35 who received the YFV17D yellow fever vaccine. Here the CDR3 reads CASSRIPGGSGYTF. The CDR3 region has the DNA TGCGCCAGCAGCCGCATCCCCGGGGGCTCTGGCTACACCTTC.